The TCR beta chain described here comes from a study of cytomegalovirus exposure and HLA in healthy donors. Germline V lookup: CDR1 LNHNV, CDR2 YYDKDF (reference sequence). The V gene lost 3 bases and the J gene lost 4 bases, with 14 bases spanning the gap. CDR3 length: 15 amino acids. Both 60 Vbeta primers and 13 Jbeta primers went into the PCR. Here immunoSEQ multiplex PCR was the method, and the copy in TCRdb shows in-frame clones only, minus some. This sample has approximately 100,000 clones, with roughly two thirds found just once. The clonotype comes from a female donor in good health and CMV-seronegative. This sequence joins TRBV15 and TRBJ2-3; D is ambiguous. The sample was PBMCs. The CDR3 DNA reads TGTGCCACCAGCAGGGTCTTGGGCAGTTCAGATACGCAGTATTTT. It is translated as CATSRVLGSSDTQYF.